Listed below are T cell receptor beta chains from one sample, sequenced in a study of molecular identifiers for immune sequencing clone quantification. TCRdb independently ran MiXCR on the PCR reads; one entry per CDR3 protein. The sample consists of about 510,000 distinct CDR3 sequences, 20% to 25% of them appearing once. The sequenced sample consisted of naive CD8+ T cells from blood, with Jurkat cell RNA spiked in. The receptor set was obtained from a human donor in good health. Some libraries in this study had Jurkat cell RNA spiked in. Each CDR3 is given with its conserved first and last residue. Fields, in order: J gene, V gene, CDR3 protein.

>TRBJ1-1|TRBV27
CASSNLSPTGLNTEAFF
>TRBJ1-4|TRBV7-9
CASSLTLSSGEKLFF
>TRBJ1-2|TRBV5-4
CASSLDTLEGYTF
>TRBJ1-2|TRBV30
CAWLGPGQEFYGYTF
>TRBJ1-1|TRBV5-6
CASSPNGGETEASF
>TRBJ2-5|TRBV6-5
CASREQVEETQYF
>TRBJ1-2|TRBV2
CASSRFRYGYTF
>TRBJ1-1|TRBV23-1
CASTPGERTEAFF
>TRBJ2-2|TRBV13
CASSLVSPEIANTGELFF
>TRBJ2-1|TRBV6-2/TRBV6-3
CASIHTGTEPVNEQFF
>TRBJ2-7|TRBV12-3/TRBV12-4
CASSPSEGLEQYF
>TRBJ1-4|TRBV20-1
CSASSGRDGEKLFF
>TRBJ1-5|TRBV28
CASRTRTGGLNQPQHF
>TRBJ1-1|TRBV7-9
CASSAGTGGPLAFF
>TRBJ1-1|TRBV5-4
CASSPRDRVTEAFF
>TRBJ1-2|TRBV20-1
CSTRAIDGYTF
>TRBJ2-3|TRBV30
CAWSQDSSTDTQYF
>TRBJ2-1|TRBV4-1
CASSQEQGLAFSSYNEQFF
>TRBJ2-7|TRBV7-9
CASSLGDIFYEQYF
>TRBJ2-3|TRBV4-3
CASSQDIAGLTDTQYF
>TRBJ2-3|TRBV5-6
CASSLGTGGYGPDTQYF
>TRBJ2-1|TRBV7-3
CASSSKGDNEQFF
>TRBJ1-1|TRBV15
CATSRGDLEAFF